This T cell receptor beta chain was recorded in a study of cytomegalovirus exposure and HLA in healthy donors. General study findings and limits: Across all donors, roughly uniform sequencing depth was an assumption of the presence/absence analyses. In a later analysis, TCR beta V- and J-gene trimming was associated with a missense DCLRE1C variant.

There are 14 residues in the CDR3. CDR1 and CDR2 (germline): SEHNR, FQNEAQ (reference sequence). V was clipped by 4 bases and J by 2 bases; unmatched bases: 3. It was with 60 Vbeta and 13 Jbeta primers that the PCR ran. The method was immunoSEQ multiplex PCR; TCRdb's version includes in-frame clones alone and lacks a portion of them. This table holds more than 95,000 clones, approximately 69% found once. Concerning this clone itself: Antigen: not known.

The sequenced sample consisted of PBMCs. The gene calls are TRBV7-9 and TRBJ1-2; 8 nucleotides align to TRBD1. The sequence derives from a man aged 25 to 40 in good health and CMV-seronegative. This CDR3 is CASSSDRGNYGYTF. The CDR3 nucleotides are TGTGCCAGCAGCTCAGACAGGGGAAACTATGGCTACACCTTC.